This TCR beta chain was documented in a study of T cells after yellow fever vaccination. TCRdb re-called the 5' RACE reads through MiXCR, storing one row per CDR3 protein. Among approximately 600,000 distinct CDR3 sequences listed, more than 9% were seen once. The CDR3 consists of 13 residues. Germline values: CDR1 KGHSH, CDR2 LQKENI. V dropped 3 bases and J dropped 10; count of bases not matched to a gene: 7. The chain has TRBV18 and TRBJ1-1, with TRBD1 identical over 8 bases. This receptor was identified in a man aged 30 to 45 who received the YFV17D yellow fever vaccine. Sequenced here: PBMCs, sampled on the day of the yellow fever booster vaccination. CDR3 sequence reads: CASSPGQDEVAFF. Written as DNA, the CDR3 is TGTGCCAGCTCACCGGGACAGGACGAGGTAGCTTTCTTT.